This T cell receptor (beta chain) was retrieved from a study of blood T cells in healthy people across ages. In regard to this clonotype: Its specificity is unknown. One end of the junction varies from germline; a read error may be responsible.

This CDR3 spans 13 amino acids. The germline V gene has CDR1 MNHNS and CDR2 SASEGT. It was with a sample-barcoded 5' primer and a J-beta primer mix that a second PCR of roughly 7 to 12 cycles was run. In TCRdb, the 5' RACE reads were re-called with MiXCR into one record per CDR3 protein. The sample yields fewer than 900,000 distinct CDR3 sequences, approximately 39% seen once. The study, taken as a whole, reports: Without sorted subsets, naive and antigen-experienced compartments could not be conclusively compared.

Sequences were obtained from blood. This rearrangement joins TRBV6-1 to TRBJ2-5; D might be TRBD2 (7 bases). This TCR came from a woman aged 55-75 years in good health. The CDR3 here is CASREGQRGTQYF. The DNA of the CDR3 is TGTGCCAGCAGGGAAGGACAGCGGGGGACCCAGTACTTC.